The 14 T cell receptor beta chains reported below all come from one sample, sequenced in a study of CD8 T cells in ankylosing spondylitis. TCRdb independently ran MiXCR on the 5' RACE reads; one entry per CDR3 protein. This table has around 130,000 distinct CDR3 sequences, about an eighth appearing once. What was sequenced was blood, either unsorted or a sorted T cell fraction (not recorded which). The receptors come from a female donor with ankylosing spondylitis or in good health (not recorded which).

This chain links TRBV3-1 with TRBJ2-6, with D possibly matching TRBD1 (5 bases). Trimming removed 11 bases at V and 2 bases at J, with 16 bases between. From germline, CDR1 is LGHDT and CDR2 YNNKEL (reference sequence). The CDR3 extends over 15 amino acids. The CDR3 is CASCKQVPGANVLTF. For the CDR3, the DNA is TGTGCCTCCTGCAAACAGGTCCCTGGGGCCAACGTCCTGACTTTC.

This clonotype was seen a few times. The chain's CDR3 is CASSLGASNTGELFF. The CDR3 DNA follows: TGCGCCAGCAGCTTAGGGGCCTCTAACACCGGGGAGCTGTTTTTT. The gene calls are TRBV5-1 and TRBJ2-2, with D possibly being TRBD1 (5 bases). With 2 bases removed from V and 2 bases from J, the gap between germline ends came to 10 bases. CDR3 length equals 15 residues. The germline gives CDR1 SGHRS, CDR2 YFSETQ.

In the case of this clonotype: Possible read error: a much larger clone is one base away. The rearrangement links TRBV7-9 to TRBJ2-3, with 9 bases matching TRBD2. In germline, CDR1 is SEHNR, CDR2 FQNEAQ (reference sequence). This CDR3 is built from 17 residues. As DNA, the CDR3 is TGTGCCAGCAGCCGCCGACTAGCGGAATCTAGCACAGATACGCAGTGTTTT. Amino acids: CASSRRLAESSTDTQCF.

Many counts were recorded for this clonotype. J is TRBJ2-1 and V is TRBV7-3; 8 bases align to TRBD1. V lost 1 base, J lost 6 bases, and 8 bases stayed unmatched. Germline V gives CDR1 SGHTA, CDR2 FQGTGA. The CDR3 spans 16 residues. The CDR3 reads CASSLISGGASNEQFF. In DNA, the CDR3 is TGTGCCAGCAGCTTAATCTCAGGGGGCGCCTCCAATGAGCAGTTCTTC.

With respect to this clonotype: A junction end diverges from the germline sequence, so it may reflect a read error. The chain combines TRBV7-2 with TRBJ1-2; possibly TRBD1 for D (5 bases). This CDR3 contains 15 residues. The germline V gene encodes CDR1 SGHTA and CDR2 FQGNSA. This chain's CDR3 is CASSLDQGANYDYTF. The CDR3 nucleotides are TGTGCCAGCAGCTTAGATCAGGGAGCTAACTATGACTACACCTTC. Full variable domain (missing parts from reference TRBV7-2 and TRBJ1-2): GAGVSQSPSNKVTEKGKDVELRCDPISGHTALYWYRQSLGQGLEFLIYFQGNSAPDKSGLPSDRFSAERTGGSVSTLTIQRTQQEDSAVYLCASSLDQGANYDYTFGSGTRLTVV.

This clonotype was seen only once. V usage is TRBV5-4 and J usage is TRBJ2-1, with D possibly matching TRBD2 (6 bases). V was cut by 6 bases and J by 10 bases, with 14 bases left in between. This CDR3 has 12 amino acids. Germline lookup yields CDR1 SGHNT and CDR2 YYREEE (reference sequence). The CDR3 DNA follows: TGTGCCAGCAACCCCGGGACTGCGGAGCAGTTCTTC. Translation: CASNPGTAEQFF.

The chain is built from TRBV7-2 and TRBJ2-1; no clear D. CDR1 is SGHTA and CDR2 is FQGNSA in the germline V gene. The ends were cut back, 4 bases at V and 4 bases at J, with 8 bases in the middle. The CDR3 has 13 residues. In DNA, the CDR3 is TGTGCCAGCAGCTACGGGCGTTACAATGAGCAGTTCTTC. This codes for CASSYGRYNEQFF.

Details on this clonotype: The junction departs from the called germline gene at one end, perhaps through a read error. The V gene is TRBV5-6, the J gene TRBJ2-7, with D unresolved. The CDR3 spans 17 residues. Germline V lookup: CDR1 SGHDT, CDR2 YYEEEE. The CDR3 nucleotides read TGTGCCAGCAGCTTAAACTTTAGGGTATTGGGGTCCTACGAGCAGTGCTTC. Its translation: CASSLNFRVLGSYEQCF.

The CDR3 DNA is TGCGCCAGCAGCGGTGATAGCGGAGCTAGCACAGATACGCAGTATTTT. This codes for CASSGDSGASTDTQYF. This rearrangement joins TRBV5-1 to TRBJ2-3; tentative D call: TRBD2 (6 bases). CDR3 length: 16 residues. V lost 4 bases, J lost 0 bases, and 15 bases lay in between. CDR1 is SGHRS and CDR2 is YFSETQ in the germline V gene.

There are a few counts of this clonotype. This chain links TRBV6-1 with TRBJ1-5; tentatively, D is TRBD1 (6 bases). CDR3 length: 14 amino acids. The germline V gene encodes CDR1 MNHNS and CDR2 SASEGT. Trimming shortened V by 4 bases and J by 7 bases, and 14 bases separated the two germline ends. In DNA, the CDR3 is TGTGCCAGCAGTGTCCTACAGGGAAGCCAGCCCCAGCATTTT. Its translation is CASSVLQGSQPQHF.

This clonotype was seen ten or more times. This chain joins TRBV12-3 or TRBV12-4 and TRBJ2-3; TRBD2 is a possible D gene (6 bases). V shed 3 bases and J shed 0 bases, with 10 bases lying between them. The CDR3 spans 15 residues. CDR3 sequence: CASSLAGRSTDTQYF. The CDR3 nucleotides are TGTGCCAGCAGTTTGGCGGGGCGCAGCACAGATACGCAGTATTTT.

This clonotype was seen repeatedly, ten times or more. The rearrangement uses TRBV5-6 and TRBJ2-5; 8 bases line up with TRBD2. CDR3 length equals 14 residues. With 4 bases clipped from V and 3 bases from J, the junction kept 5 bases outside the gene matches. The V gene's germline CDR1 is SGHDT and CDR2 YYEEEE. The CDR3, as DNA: TGTGCCAGCAGCCTATTCGGGGGGGAAGAGACCCAGTACTTC. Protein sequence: CASSLFGGEETQYF.

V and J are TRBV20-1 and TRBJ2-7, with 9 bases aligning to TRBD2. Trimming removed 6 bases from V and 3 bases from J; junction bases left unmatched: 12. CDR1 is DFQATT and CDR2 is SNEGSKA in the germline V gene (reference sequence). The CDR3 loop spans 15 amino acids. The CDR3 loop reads CSAQRGAALSYEQYF. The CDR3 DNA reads TGCAGTGCCCAGCGGGGGGCCGCCTTAAGCTACGAGCAGTACTTC.

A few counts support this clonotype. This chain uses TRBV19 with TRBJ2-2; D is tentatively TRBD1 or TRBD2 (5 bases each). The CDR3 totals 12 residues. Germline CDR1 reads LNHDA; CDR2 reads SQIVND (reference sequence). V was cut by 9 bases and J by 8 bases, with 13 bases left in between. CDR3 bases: TGTGCCAGCGGGGCCTGGGGGGGGGAGCTGTTTTTT. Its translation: CASGAWGGELFF.